This entry features one TCR beta chain sequence. This entry comes from a study of blood T cell repertoires in COVID-19. Study as a whole: Sources were T cells, B-cell-depleted T cells, or PBMCs; the material itself was cDNA or gDNA.

TCRdb keeps only in-frame clones here, not all; method: immunoSEQ multiplex PCR. The repertoire has over 200,000 clones, 88% of them found once; the top ten carry 4%. Per the germline V gene, CDR1 is SGHNT and CDR2 is YENEEA. This CDR3 contains 12 residues. V gave up 5 bases and J gave up 7 bases, with 8 bases separating them. The chain joins TRBV11-3 to TRBJ2-2; tentative D call: TRBD1 (5 bases). Sequences were obtained from peripheral blood. The receptor was derived from a man aged 55 to 70 who had recovered from COVID-19. The CDR3 loop reads CASSLTVGELFF. As DNA, the CDR3 is TGTGCCAGCAGCCTGACAGTCGGGGAGCTGTTTTTT.